This TCR beta chain was recorded in a study of blood T cells in healthy people across ages. Study as a whole: Researchers report that template switching captured about one barcoded beta molecule per two T cells. General study points: Strong correlation was found linking TCR beta diversity to naive T cell percentage. In long-lived donors, naive CD4+ cell counts and diversity exceeded those of aged donors.

Primers used in a second PCR of about 7 to 12 cycles were a sample-barcoded 5' primer and a J-beta primer mix. Via MiXCR, TCRdb re-called the 5' RACE reads, giving one row per CDR3 protein. The sample lists about 640,000 distinct CDR3 sequences, 58% seen once, with approximately 40% in the top ten. Researchers isolated at least 7 million PBMCs per sample. Of note for this clonotype: The target antigen is unknown.

The V gene end was trimmed by 5 bases and the J gene end by 6 bases; junction bases not matched to a gene: 5. Per germline, CDR1 SGHNT and CDR2 YYREEE (reference sequence). This CDR3 has 14 amino acids. The clonotype was recovered from a man between 60 and 70 years old in good health. The J gene is TRBJ2-4, the V gene TRBV5-4; TRBD1 agrees at 10 bases. Sample: blood. CDR3 protein: CASRERQGANIQYF. The CDR3 DNA is TGTGCCAGCAGAGAGCGACAGGGGGCAAACATTCAGTACTTC.